This T cell receptor beta chain was found in a study of patients and donors after allogeneic stem cell transplantation. MiXCR, run by TCRdb on the RT-PCR reads, gives a single entry per CDR3 protein. Counted here are about a million distinct CDR3 sequences, under 20% occurring once; the ten biggest clones make up 6%. This clonotype has only a few counts. Trimming pared 0 bases from V and 1 base from J, leaving 13 bases between. This CDR3 has 17 residues. The germline V gene encodes CDR1 MNHEY and CDR2 SVGAGI. This sequence joins TRBV6-5 and TRBJ1-3; D gene unclear. The sequencing sample was made of blood, either unsorted or a sorted T cell fraction (not recorded which). The TCR was taken from a human donor who was either an allogeneic HSCT recipient or a stem cell or donor lymphocyte infusion donor (not recorded which). It is not recorded whose cells these are; they may come from a transplant donor. CDR3 sequence: CASSYSKEVWSGNTIYF. The CDR3 nucleotides are TGTGCCAGCAGTTACTCGAAAGAGGTTTGGTCTGGAAACACCATATATTTT.